These 17 T cell receptor beta chains originate from one sample sequenced in a study of T cell repertoires in cytomegalovirus infection (dated by TCRdb to between 2017 and 2020). The antigens these receptors bind are not known. The sample's treatment or condition label is to be understood as: in vitro stimulation with specific CMV peptide epitopes to enrich CMV-specific T cells. Sequenced on an Illumina HiSeq 1500. TCRdb itself trimmed the public reads at Q25 with fastp, ran MiXCR and retained productive beta chains. Here each entry gathers all rows of one CDR3 protein and keeps the most common genes and DNA. Counted in this sample were around 200,000 distinct CDR3 sequences; approximately 40% of them appeared once. Of the sample, 59% falls within the top ten clones. The source material was CD8+ T cells from cultured PBMCs, sampled from culture after CMV antigen stimulation. The source of these receptors is a human donor in good health (CMV status not recorded). Some clones in this sample may be carry-over from other donors' samples.

Only one count was recorded for this clonotype. The chain carries TRBV7-3 and TRBJ2-3; 10 nucleotides agree with TRBD2. Looked up from germline, CDR1 is SGHTA and CDR2 is FQGTGA. CDR3 length equals 16 residues. V gave up 5 bases and J gave up 0 bases; unmatched junction bases: 5. The CDR3 sequence: CASSPAGGPSTDTQYF. The CDR3 DNA sequence: TGTGCCAGCAGCCCAGCGGGGGGGCCTAGCACAGATACGCAGTATTTT.

This clonotype has a handful of counts. The chain is built from TRBV7-9 and TRBJ2-7; D is possibly TRBD2 (6 bases). The germline V gene has CDR1 SEHNR and CDR2 FQNEAQ (reference sequence). The ends were cut back, 3 bases at V and 7 bases at J, with 16 bases in the middle. This CDR3 spans 14 amino acids. Written as DNA, the CDR3 is TGTGCCAGCAGCTTCGGGACTGGAACTATTGAGCAGTACTTC. Protein: CASSFGTGTIEQYF. The entire variable domain, with the rest obtained from reference TRBV7-9 and TRBJ2-7, is as follows: DTGVSQNPRHKITKRGQNVTFRCDPISEHNRLYWYRQTLGQGPEFLTYFQNEAQLEKSRLLSDRFSAERPKGSFSTLEIQRTEQGDSAMYLCASSFGTGTIEQYFGPGTRLTVT.

This chain connects TRBV10-3 to TRBJ2-3; D is uncertain. The germline V and J ends were trimmed by 0 bases and 3 bases, with 10 bases remaining between them. CDR1 is ENHRY, CDR2 SYGVKD, per germline. The CDR3 is made up of 15 amino acids. CDR3: CAISESNPGTDTQYF. For the CDR3, the DNA is TGTGCCATCAGTGAGTCGAACCCTGGTACAGATACGCAGTATTTT.

The chain combines TRBV27 with TRBJ2-1, with 12 bases aligning to TRBD2. The CDR3 is made up of 16 amino acids. V lost 5 bases, J lost 7 bases, and 9 bases stayed unmatched. Per the germline V gene, CDR1 is MNHEY and CDR2 is SMNVEV (reference sequence). The CDR3: CASSPPGLAGENEQFF. The CDR3 DNA sequence: TGTGCCAGCAGTCCCCCGGGACTAGCGGGCGAGAATGAGCAGTTCTTC.

The gene calls are TRBV7-3 and TRBJ2-3, with 12 positions matching TRBD2. Germline assignment: CDR1 SGHTA and CDR2 FQGTGA. V was pared by 8 bases and J by 6 bases, with 9 bases of the junction left unmatched. This CDR3 region has 15 residues. CDR3 amino acids: CASAGLAGGLDTQYF. The CDR3 nucleotides are TGTGCCAGCGCTGGGCTAGCGGGGGGGCTGGATACGCAGTATTTT.

The chain employs TRBV5-4 and TRBJ2-2; D is possibly TRBD1 (6 bases). Germline CDR1 SGHNT, CDR2 YYREEE (reference sequence). The CDR3 is 15 residues long. Trimming shortened V by 3 bases and J by 5 bases, and 14 bases separated the two germline ends. The CDR3 loop is CASSSHRELTGELFF. The CDR3 DNA sequence: TGTGCCAGCAGCTCCCACAGGGAGCTAACCGGGGAGCTGTTTTTT.

V gene TRBV12-3 or TRBV12-4 combines with J gene TRBJ1-2, with 9 bases aligning to TRBD1. There are 18 residues in the CDR3. The J segment lost 6 bases and the V segment lost 3 bases, leaving 17 bases of the junction unmatched. In nucleotides, the CDR3 is TGTGCCAGCAGTTTTGCGTTCCGGGACAGGGCCTTAAGGGATGGCTACACCTTC. It yields the protein CASSFAFRDRALRDGYTF.

The genes are TRBV9 and TRBJ2-1; D gene unclear. Between the trimmed V and J ends, which lost 2 bases and 8 bases, there was a span of 5 bases. The CDR3 contains 11 residues. Germline V gives CDR1 SGDLS, CDR2 YYNGEE. This chain's CDR3 is CASSVMDEQFF. CDR3 in DNA: TGTGCCAGCAGCGTCATGGATGAGCAGTTCTTC.

The CDR3 nucleotides are TGTGCCAGCAGCGTAGGAGGGGGGTTACAGCCCCAGCATTTT. Protein product: CASSVGGGLQPQHF. This chain links TRBV9 with TRBJ1-5; D might be TRBD1 (6 bases). This CDR3 spans 14 amino acids. V dropped 0 bases and J dropped 7 bases, with 11 bases sitting between them. Germline V lookup: CDR1 SGDLS, CDR2 YYNGEE.

This clonotype was seen only once. This chain joins TRBV6-8 and TRBJ2-7; no definite D call. CDR3 size: 14 residues. V lost 2 bases to trimming and J lost 3 bases, with 11 bases between them. The germline gives CDR1 MNHGY, CDR2 SAAAGT. The CDR3 here is CASSYEHTSYEQYF. CDR3 DNA: TGTGCCAGCAGTTACGAGCACACCAGCTACGAGCAGTACTTC.

V and J are TRBV10-3 and TRBJ2-1; 8 positions match TRBD1. The CDR3 spans 15 residues. The junction had 7 bases not matched to a gene; V was cut back by 2 bases and J by 7 bases. Germline V CDR1 and CDR2: ENHRY, SYGVKD. The CDR3 sequence is CAISEGDRLKNEQFF. The CDR3 DNA reads TGTGCCATCAGTGAGGGGGACAGGCTTAAGAATGAGCAGTTCTTC.

This clonotype was counted a few times. The chain is built from TRBV7-9 and TRBJ1-1; D perhaps matches TRBD1 (6 bases). Germline loops: CDR1 SEHNR, CDR2 FQNEAQ (reference sequence). This CDR3 has 16 amino acids. Trimming cost V 5 bases and J 3 bases, with 19 bases left between them. CDR3 in DNA: TGTGCCAGCAGCCAAGACAGAGGGGGGGGGGACACTGAAGCTTTCTTT. This encodes CASSQDRGGGDTEAFF.

This clonotype was observed a few times. In nucleotides, the CDR3 is TGTGCCAGCAGTGAAGGGGGGGCAAGCAATCAGCCCCAGCATTTT. This codes for CASSEGGASNQPQHF. The V call is TRBV6-1, the J call TRBJ1-5; tentative D call: TRBD1 (6 bases). Germline values: CDR1 MNHNS, CDR2 SASEGT. This CDR3 comprises 15 residues. V gave up 1 base and J gave up 1 base, with 8 bases separating them.

This clonotype was counted many times. The rearrangement links TRBV7-8 to TRBJ2-1; 8 bases align to TRBD2. The CDR3 spans 17 residues. CDR1 SGHVS and CDR2 FQNEAQ come from the germline V gene. J lost 7 bases, V lost 2 bases, and 13 bases had no gene match. CDR3 in DNA: TGTGCCAGCAGCTTATGGGGGAGGAGCGGGGGTCTGAATGAGCAGTTCTTC. Translation: CASSLWGRSGGLNEQFF. The complete variable domain, with remaining parts taken from reference TRBV7-8 and TRBJ2-1, reads GAGVSQSPRYKVAKRGQDVALRCDPISGHVSLFWYQQALGQGPEFLTYFQNEAQLDKSGLPSDRFFAERPEGSVSTLKIQRTQQEDSAVYLCASSLWGRSGGLNEQFFGPGTRLTVL.

Notes on this clonotype: With a much larger clone just one base away, this may be a read error. This chain connects TRBV5-6 to TRBJ1-1; tentative D call: TRBD1 (5 bases). The germline gives CDR1 SGHDT, CDR2 YYEEEE. This CDR3 is 13 amino acids long. V was pared by 4 bases and J by 0 bases, with 7 bases between. The CDR3 DNA reads as TGTGCCAGCAGCACGACAGTGAACACTGAAGCTTTCTTT. Its translation: CASSTTVNTEAFF. Full variable domain (rest looked up from reference TRBV5-6 and TRBJ1-1): DAGVTQSPTHLIKTRGQQVTLRCSPKSGHDTVSWYQQALGQGPQFIFQYYEEEERQRGNFPDRFSGHQFPNYSSELNVNALLLGDSALYLCASSTTVNTEAFFGQGTRLTVV.

The chain employs TRBV7-6 and TRBJ1-3; no clear D. CDR1 SGHVS and CDR2 FNYEAQ come from the germline V gene. The V gene lost 5 bases and the J gene lost 0 bases, with 11 bases spanning the gap. CDR3 size: 15 residues. The CDR3 DNA is TGTGCCAGCAGCCCGGACCAGAGCTCTGGAAACACCATATATTTT. This translates into CASSPDQSSGNTIYF. The complete variable domain, with remaining parts taken from reference TRBV7-6 and TRBJ1-3, reads GAGVSQSPRYKVTKRGQDVALRCDPISGHVSLYWYRQALGQGPEFLTYFNYEAQQDKSGLPNDRFSAERPEGSISTLTIQRTEQRDSAMYRCASSPDQSSGNTIYFGEGSWLTVV.

The rearrangement joins TRBV29-1 to TRBJ1-2; 8 bases align to TRBD1. Trimming at V came to 5 bases and at J to 8 bases, leaving 4 bases not matched to a gene. Germline CDR1 and CDR2: SQVTM and ANQGSEA. The CDR3 totals 11 residues. CDR3 region: CSVPTGGGYTF. As DNA, the CDR3 is TGCAGCGTTCCTACAGGGGGAGGCTACACCTTC. Filled out from reference TRBV29-1 and TRBJ1-2, the complete variable domain reads SAVISQKPSRDICQRGTSLTIQCQVDSQVTMMFWYRQQPGQSLTLIATANQGSEATYESGFVIDKFPISRPNLTFSTLTVSNMSPEDSSIYLCSVPTGGGYTFGSGTRLTVV.